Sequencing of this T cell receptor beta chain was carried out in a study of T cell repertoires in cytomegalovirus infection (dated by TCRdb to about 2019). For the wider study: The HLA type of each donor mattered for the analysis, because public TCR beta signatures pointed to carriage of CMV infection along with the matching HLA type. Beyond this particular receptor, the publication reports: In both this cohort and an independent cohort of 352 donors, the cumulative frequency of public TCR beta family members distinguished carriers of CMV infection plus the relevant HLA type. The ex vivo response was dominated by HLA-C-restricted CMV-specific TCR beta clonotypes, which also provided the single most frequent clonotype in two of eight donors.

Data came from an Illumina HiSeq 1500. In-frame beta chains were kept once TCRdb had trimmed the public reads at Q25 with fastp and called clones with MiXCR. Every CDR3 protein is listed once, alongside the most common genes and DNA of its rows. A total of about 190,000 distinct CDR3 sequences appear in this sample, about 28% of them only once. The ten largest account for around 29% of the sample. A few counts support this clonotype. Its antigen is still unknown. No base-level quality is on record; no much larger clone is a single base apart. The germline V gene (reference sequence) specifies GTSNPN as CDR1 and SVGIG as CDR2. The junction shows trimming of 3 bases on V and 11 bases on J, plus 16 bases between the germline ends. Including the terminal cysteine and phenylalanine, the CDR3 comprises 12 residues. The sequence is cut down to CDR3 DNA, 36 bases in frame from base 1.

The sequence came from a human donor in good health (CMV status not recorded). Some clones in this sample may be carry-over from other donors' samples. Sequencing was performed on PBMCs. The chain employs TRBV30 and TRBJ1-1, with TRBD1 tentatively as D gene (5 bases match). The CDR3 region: CAWSHQGSRAFF. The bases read TGTGCCTGGAGCCATCAGGGTTCCCGGGCTTTCTTT. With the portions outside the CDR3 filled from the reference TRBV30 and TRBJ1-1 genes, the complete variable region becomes SQTIHQWPATLVQPVGSPLSLECTVEGTSNPNLYWYRQAAGRGLQLLFYSVGIGQISSEVPQNLSASRPQDRQFILSSKKLLLSDSGFYLCAWSHQGSRAFFGQGTRLTVV.